The following is a T cell receptor (beta chain) sequence with its context. The antigen is not known. The data belong to a study of T-cell memory formation after mild COVID-19. Overall study results and limits: Day 15 to 85 contractors were CD4/CD8 balanced; later expanders leaned CD4+.

TCRdb ran MiXCR on the 5' RACE reads and lists one entry per CDR3 protein. The sample yields around 180,000 distinct CDR3 sequences, approximately 18% seen once. Sequencing used PBMCs or a T cell subset sorted from them (not recorded which). The sequence was obtained from a man between 18 and 29 years old who had mild COVID-19 (a few samples of this study predate the infection). Cell type and time point are not known.

CDR3 protein: CASSSQGLWAPQHF. The CDR3 DNA follows: TGTGCCAGCAGTTCACAGGGGTTATGGGCGCCCCAGCATTTT. The chain is built from TRBV12-3 or TRBV12-4 and TRBJ1-5; TRBD1 agrees at 7 bases. Trimming removed 4 bases from V and 9 bases from J; junction bases left unmatched: 9. There are 14 residues in the CDR3.